The sequence of this T cell receptor beta chain was determined in a study of T-cell memory formation after mild COVID-19. Study-wide results and limits: Certain responding clones were present in pre-infection memory, suggesting participation of cross-reactive memory. Unconfirmed was the SARS-CoV-2 specificity of second-wave clones that peaked on day 37. The study found contracting CD4+ clones mainly in CM and EM and contracting CD8+ clones in EMRA.

This clonotype has a handful of counts. Its target is not known. The germline V and J ends were trimmed by 2 bases and 7 bases, with 17 bases remaining between them. In germline, CDR1 is MGHRA, CDR2 YSYEKL. This CDR3 contains 15 residues. 5'RACE, which relied on constant-segment primers, yielded TCR alpha and TCR beta cDNA libraries carrying sample barcodes and UMIs. TCRdb reanalysed the 5' RACE reads using MiXCR and keeps one entry per CDR3 protein. In the table there are about 400,000 distinct CDR3 sequences, roughly 24% of which are singletons. The sequenced sample consisted of PBMCs or a T cell subset sorted from them (not recorded which). The chain has TRBV4-1 and TRBJ1-2; D might be TRBD1 (6 bases). The receptor comes from an adult woman who had mild COVID-19 (a few samples of this study predate the infection). Cell type and time point are not known. The CDR3 spells CASSQPREGVTGYTF. In DNA form, the CDR3 reads TGCGCCAGCAGCCAACCCCGAGAGGGGGTTACTGGCTACACCTTC.